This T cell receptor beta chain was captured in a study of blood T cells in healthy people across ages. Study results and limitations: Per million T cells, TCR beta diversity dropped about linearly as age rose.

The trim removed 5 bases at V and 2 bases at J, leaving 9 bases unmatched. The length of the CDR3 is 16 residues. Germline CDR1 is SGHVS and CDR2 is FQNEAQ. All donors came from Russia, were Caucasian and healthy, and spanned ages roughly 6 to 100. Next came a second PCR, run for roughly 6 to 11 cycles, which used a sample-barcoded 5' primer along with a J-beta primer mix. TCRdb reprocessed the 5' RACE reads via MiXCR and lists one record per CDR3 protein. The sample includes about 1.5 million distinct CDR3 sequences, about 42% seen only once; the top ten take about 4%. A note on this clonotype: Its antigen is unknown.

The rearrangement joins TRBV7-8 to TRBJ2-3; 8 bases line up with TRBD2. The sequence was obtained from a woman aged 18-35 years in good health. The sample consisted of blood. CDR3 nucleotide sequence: TGTGCCAGCAGCCCGGCTGGTAGCGGGAACACAGATACGCAGTATTTT. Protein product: CASSPAGSGNTDTQYF.